The 29 T cell receptor beta chains below were found in one sample sequenced in a study of blood T cell repertoires in COVID-19. Clones were read by immunoSEQ multiplex PCR, and TCRdb kept only the in-frame ones, dropping some. Counted here are approximately 270,000 clones, around 93% occurring once; the ten biggest clones make up 1.2%. Sequenced sample: PBMCs or T cells enriched from blood (not recorded which). The receptors stem from a human donor in a cohort exposed to, infected with or recovered from COVID-19 (not recorded which). The donor label of this sample is uncertain.

The chain employs TRBV7-2 and TRBJ2-1, with TRBD1 identical over 7 bases. The CDR3 length is 15 residues. The V gene's germline CDR1 is SGHTA and CDR2 FQGNSA. Unmatched junction bases numbered 13, after V lost 6 bases and J lost 8 bases. The CDR3 is CASRSEGAAIYEQFF. The CDR3, as DNA: TGTGCCAGCAGGTCCGAGGGGGCTGCCATCTATGAGCAGTTCTTC.

J is TRBJ1-5 and V is TRBV7-8; 7 nucleotides line up with TRBD1. The length of the CDR3 is 15 residues. Germline V gene lookup returns CDR1 SGHVS and CDR2 FQNEAQ. V lost 5 bases and J lost 4; bases outside the gene matches: 8. CDR3 nucleotide sequence: TGTGCCAGCAGCCCAGCCCACAGGGGTAATCAGCCCCAGCATTTT. Protein sequence: CASSPAHRGNQPQHF. The complete variable domain, with remaining parts taken from reference TRBV7-8 and TRBJ1-5, reads GAGVSQSPRYKVAKRGQDVALRCDPISGHVSLFWYQQALGQGPEFLTYFQNEAQLDKSGLPSDRFFAERPEGSVSTLKIQRTQQEDSAVYLCASSPAHRGNQPQHFGDGTRLSIL.

This chain uses TRBV6-1 with TRBJ2-7, with TRBD2 identical over 9 bases. Trimming at V came to 4 bases and at J to 0 bases, leaving 7 bases not matched to a gene. The CDR3 has 16 amino acids. Germline lookup yields CDR1 MNHNS and CDR2 SASEGT. The CDR3 DNA is TGTGCCAGCAGTGCCCGGACTAGCGTGAGCTCCTACGAGCAGTACTTC. This gives the protein CASSARTSVSSYEQYF.

This clone was seen once. The chain links TRBV9 to TRBJ1-1; possibly TRBD1 for D (5 bases). Trimming left V 0 bases short and J 5 bases short, with 11 bases between. CDR1 is SGDLS and CDR2 is YYNGEE in the germline V gene. This CDR3 contains 14 residues. This CDR3 reads CASSVEQGGTEAFF. The CDR3, as DNA: TGTGCCAGCAGCGTAGAGCAGGGTGGAACTGAAGCTTTCTTT.

The chain couples TRBV6-5 to TRBJ1-1; 8 nucleotides line up with TRBD1. The CDR3 is 14 amino acids. V trimming: 6 bases; J trimming: 5 bases; junction bases outside the gene matches: 8. Germline V gives CDR1 MNHEY, CDR2 SVGAGI. The CDR3 DNA sequence: TGTGCCAGCAGCCTAAGACAGGGGCGAACTGAAGCTTTCTTT. This codes for CASSLRQGRTEAFF.

The chain links TRBV28 to TRBJ1-2; D not resolved. The germline V gene has CDR1 MDHEN and CDR2 SYDVKM. V gave up 5 bases and J gave up 5 bases, with 6 bases separating them. The length of the CDR3 is 11 residues. Here the CDR3 DNA reads TGTGCCAGCAGTAGACTTTATGGCTACACCTTC. This encodes CASSRLYGYTF.

The V and J genes are TRBV19 and TRBJ1-1, with 7 bases aligning to TRBD1. The J segment lost 5 bases and the V segment lost 1 base, leaving 7 bases of the junction unmatched. The CDR3 length is 15 residues. Germline values: CDR1 LNHDA, CDR2 SQIVND (reference sequence). Here the CDR3 reads CASSIAPGGRTEAFF. CDR3 sequence (DNA): TGTGCCAGTAGTATAGCCCCAGGGGGGCGGACTGAAGCTTTCTTT.

The J gene is TRBJ2-7, the V gene TRBV7-2; D is possibly TRBD1 (5 bases). Germline assignment: CDR1 SGHTA and CDR2 FQGNSA. CDR3 length: 14 amino acids. Trimming removed 5 bases at V and 6 bases at J, with 17 bases between. In DNA form, the CDR3 reads TGTGCCAGCAGCCTGGAACTCCTAAGGGGCGAGCAGTACTTC. It codes for CASSLELLRGEQYF.

This sequence joins TRBV3-1 (or the pseudogene TRBV3-2) and TRBJ1-1; 9 nucleotides match TRBD1. The CDR3 loop spans 15 amino acids. CDR1 is LGHDT and CDR2 is YNNKEL in the germline V gene (reference sequence). The V gene end was trimmed by 4 bases and the J gene end by 5 bases; junction bases not matched to a gene: 8. CDR3 coding DNA: TGTGCCAGCAGCCCCCCCGGGACAGGGAAAACTGAAGCTTTCTTT. This codes for CASSPPGTGKTEAFF.

The chain has TRBV30 and TRBJ2-6; the match to TRBD2 covers 8 bases. The CDR3 runs to 16 residues. Looked up from germline, CDR1 is GTSNPN and CDR2 is SVGIG (reference sequence). With 1 base clipped from V and 2 bases from J, the junction kept 4 bases outside the gene matches. The CDR3 here is CAWSARGGTGANVLTF. The CDR3 DNA follows: TGTGCCTGGAGTGCCCGGGGGGGGACTGGGGCCAACGTCCTGACTTTC.

This chain joins TRBV19 and TRBJ1-2; TRBD1 matches 12 bases. J lost 6 bases, V lost 3 bases, and 5 bases had no gene match. CDR1 and CDR2 (germline): LNHDA, SQIVND (reference sequence). The CDR3 contains 15 residues. For the CDR3, the DNA is TGTGCCAGTAGTATCATGGGACAGGGGGCGAATGGCTACACCTTC. Amino acid sequence: CASSIMGQGANGYTF.

This clone occurred once. The genes are TRBV10-3 and TRBJ1-2; the match to TRBD1 covers 10 bases. CDR1 and CDR2 from the germline V gene are ENHRY and SYGVKD. The CDR3 has 15 amino acids. J gave up 2 bases and V 2 bases, and 2 bases lay outside the gene matches. The CDR3 spells CAISEGQGGNYGYTF. The CDR3 DNA follows: TGTGCCATCAGTGAGGGACAGGGGGGAAACTATGGCTACACCTTC.

The chain is built from TRBV6-5 and TRBJ1-2; D gene unclear. Trimming pared 7 bases from V and 4 bases from J, leaving 16 bases between. This CDR3 spans 14 amino acids. The germline V gene has CDR1 MNHEY and CDR2 SVGAGI. The CDR3 reads CASTSGELGYGYTF. The CDR3 DNA sequence: TGTGCCAGCACTTCCGGGGAGCTGGGCTATGGCTACACCTTC.

The J gene is TRBJ2-3, the V gene TRBV5-1, with 8 positions matching TRBD2. Germline V gene sequence: CDR1 SGHRS, CDR2 YFSETQ. After removal of 1 base from V and 2 bases from J, the junction contained 6 bases not matched to a gene. The CDR3 length is 16 residues. CDR3 DNA sequence: TGCGCCAGCAGCTTGAGTGATAGCGGGGCCACAGATACGCAGTATTTT. Translation gives CASSLSDSGATDTQYF.

The chain combines TRBV7-3 with TRBJ2-3; 8 nucleotides match TRBD1. CDR1 is SGHTA, CDR2 FQGTGA, per germline. V dropped 5 bases and J dropped 5; count of bases not matched to a gene: 6. The CDR3 loop spans 14 amino acids. This CDR3 reads CASSPGTGGDTQYF. The CDR3 DNA is TGTGCCAGCAGCCCCGGGACAGGCGGAGATACGCAGTATTTT.

The rearrangement uses TRBV4-1 and TRBJ1-1, with D uncertain. V was shortened by 2 bases and J by 5 bases, with 18 bases between the two germline ends. Germline V gene lookup returns CDR1 MGHRA and CDR2 YSYEKL. The CDR3 length is 16 residues. As DNA, the CDR3 is TGCGCCAGCAGCCAACCCTCCAGCCGGGGTTTGACTGAAGCTTTCTTT. This gives the protein CASSQPSSRGLTEAFF.

The V call is TRBV5-1, the J call TRBJ2-3; 9 positions match TRBD2. J was trimmed by 9 bases and V by 4 bases; bases with no gene match: 21. Germline values: CDR1 SGHRS, CDR2 YFSETQ. CDR3 length: 18 residues. The DNA for the CDR3 is TGCGCCAGCAGCCCGGACCCCTCAAGAGCGGGGGGTGCCGGAACGCAGTATTTT. This codes for CASSPDPSRAGGAGTQYF. The whole variable domain, remainder taken from reference TRBV5-1 and TRBJ2-3, is KAGVTQTPRYLIKTRGQQVTLSCSPISGHRSVSWYQQTPGQGLQFLFEYFSETQRNKGNFPGRFSGRQFSNSRSEMNVSTLELGDSALYLCASSPDPSRAGGAGTQYFGPGTRLTVL.

In its sample, this clone was seen a few times. J is TRBJ1-2 and V is TRBV5-4, with D possibly being TRBD1 (6 bases). V lost 1 base and J lost 6, with 13 bases in between. Germline values: CDR1 SGHNT, CDR2 YYREEE (reference sequence). CDR3 size: 14 residues. The CDR3 loop is CASSLPGAGDGYTF. In DNA, the CDR3 is TGTGCCAGCAGCTTGCCCGGGGCAGGGGATGGCTACACCTTC.

The chain combines TRBV11-2 with TRBJ2-7; 8 positions agree with TRBD1. CDR1 SGHAT and CDR2 FQNNGV come from the germline V gene. The CDR3 is made up of 15 amino acids. The V and J ends lost 5 bases and 0 bases, in that order; junction bases with no gene match: 6. Written as DNA, the CDR3 is TGTGCCAGCAGCCAAGACAGGGGCTACTCCTACGAGCAGTACTTC. It specifies CASSQDRGYSYEQYF.

V is TRBV12-5 and J is TRBJ1-6, with D perhaps matching TRBD1 (5 bases). Trimming stripped 0 bases from V and 7 bases from J, with 22 bases between. The germline V gene encodes CDR1 LGHNT and CDR2 FRNRAP. The CDR3 has 19 residues. The CDR3 nucleotides are TGTGCTAGTGGTTTGGTACCGGGGGACGGACCTTTTCGGAATTCACCCCTCCACTTT. Translating gives CASGLVPGDGPFRNSPLHF. Variable domain in full (rest from reference TRBV12-5 and TRBJ1-6): DARVTQTPRHKVTEMGQEVTMRCQPILGHNTVFWYRQTMMQGLELLAYFRNRAPLDDSGMPKDRFSAEMPDATLATLKIQPSEPRDSAVYFCASGLVPGDGPFRNSPLHFGNGTRLTVT.

V and J are TRBV4-1 and TRBJ2-5, with D perhaps matching TRBD2 (6 bases). Germline V lookup: CDR1 MGHRA, CDR2 YSYEKL. This CDR3 is built from 13 residues. V shed 4 bases and J shed 4 bases, with 10 bases lying between them. Here the CDR3 DNA reads TGCGCCAGCAGCCTTAGCGGCGGAGAGACCCAGTACTTC. This sequence encodes CASSLSGGETQYF.

This clone occurred once. The CDR3 DNA is TGTGCCAGCAGTTACAATCTCAGGGGGATAGATACGCAGTATTTT. It codes for CASSYNLRGIDTQYF. The V and J genes are TRBV6-5 and TRBJ2-3; 7 nucleotides match TRBD1. V dropped 2 bases and J dropped 5; count of bases not matched to a gene: 7. The CDR3 is 15 residues long. Germline V gene data show CDR1 as MNHEY and CDR2 as SVGAGI.

This clone was recorded only once. The CDR3 DNA is TGTGCCAGCAGTGAATTGGAGGTGCTAGATGGCTACACCTTC. It translates to CASSELEVLDGYTF. This chain uses TRBV25-1 with TRBJ1-2, with D unresolved. CDR1 and CDR2 from the germline V gene are MGHDK and SYGVNS. Trimming shortened V by 1 base and J by 6 bases, and 12 bases separated the two germline ends. The CDR3 has 14 residues.

J is TRBJ2-3 and V is TRBV5-4, with D possibly TRBD2 on 6 matching bases. The V and J ends lost 4 bases and 4 bases respectively, with 10 bases between them. The CDR3 extends over 13 amino acids. Germline V gene lookup returns CDR1 SGHNT and CDR2 YYREEE (reference sequence). CDR3 amino acids: CASSRLDPDTQYF. The CDR3 DNA follows: TGTGCCAGCAGCCGACTAGATCCAGATACGCAGTATTTT. Variable domain in full (rest from reference TRBV5-4 and TRBJ2-3): ETGVTQSPTHLIKTRGQQVTLRCSSQSGHNTVSWYQQALGQGPQFIFQYYREEENGRGNFPPRFSGLQFPNYSSELNVNALELDDSALYLCASSRLDPDTQYFGPGTRLTVL.

This chain connects TRBV7-9 to TRBJ2-5; 8 nucleotides match TRBD1. V gave up 5 bases and J gave up 2 bases; unmatched junction bases: 4. The CDR3 runs 14 residues. CDR1 is SEHNR and CDR2 is FQNEAQ in the germline V gene (reference sequence). The CDR3 loop reads CASSHDRGQETQYF. The CDR3 bases are TGTGCCAGCAGCCACGACAGGGGACAAGAGACCCAGTACTTC.

This clone was counted only a few times. This rearrangement joins TRBV30 to TRBJ1-5, with a possible D match to TRBD1 (5 bases). The germline CDR1 and CDR2 sequences are GTSNPN and SVGIG (reference sequence). Trimming shortened V by 0 bases and J by 5 bases, and 11 bases separated the two germline ends. The CDR3 spans 14 residues. The CDR3 region has the DNA TGTGCCTGGAGTGTAACGGGGGGTGATCAGCCCCAGCATTTT. It specifies CAWSVTGGDQPQHF.

The chain combines TRBV19 with TRBJ2-7; TRBD2 matches 7 bases. Germline V gene data show CDR1 as LNHDA and CDR2 as SQIVND (reference sequence). This CDR3 has 15 amino acids. V trimming: 5 bases; J trimming: 3 bases; junction bases outside the gene matches: 10. The CDR3 is CASSPWGGTNYEQYF. In DNA form, the CDR3 reads TGTGCCAGTAGTCCCTGGGGAGGGACGAACTACGAGCAGTACTTC.

Comments on this clone: The junction departs from the called germline gene at one end, perhaps through a read error. The V and J genes are TRBV7-9 and TRBJ1-6; 8 bases match TRBD1. Germline values: CDR1 SEHNR, CDR2 FQNEAQ (reference sequence). This CDR3 is 16 amino acids long. DNA for the CDR3: TGTGCCAGCAGCTTAGGTCAGGGGGCCTATGATTCACCCCTCCACTTT. This codes for CASSLGQGAYDSPLHF.

This sequence joins TRBV28 and TRBJ1-1; D is unclear. The CDR3 totals 14 residues. V was cut by 8 bases and J by 4 bases, with 17 bases left in between. Germline lookup yields CDR1 MDHEN and CDR2 SYDVKM. The CDR3 DNA is TGTGCCAGCGGGGTGGGAGGCTGGGTCACTGAAGCTTTCTTT. Translation: CASGVGGWVTEAFF. The full variable domain, with the rest looked up from reference TRBV28 and TRBJ1-1, is DVKVTQSSRYLVKRTGEKVFLECVQDMDHENMFWYRQDPGLGLRLIYFSYDVKMKEKGDIPEGYSVSREKKERFSLILESASTNQTSMYLCASGVGGWVTEAFFGQGTRLTVV.